What follows are 29 T cell receptor beta chains derived from one specimen sequenced in a study of blood T cell repertoires in COVID-19 (TCRdb year 2020). The library was obtained by the immunoSEQ multiplex PCR assay. TCRdb obtained this table from immuneACCESS and retained in-frame rearrangements with V and J assigned. These tables miss some clones; where compared with another copy, unresolved V genes account for less than half of the shortfall, and the remainder is unexplained. For this sample there are about 60,000 clones; around 83% appear just once. About 20% of the sample is in the top ten clones. Sequencing was carried out using peripheral blood. The source is a man younger than 45 with COVID-19, enrolled during active disease.

The chain recombines TRBV7-9 with TRBJ1-4; D possibly corresponds to TRBD1 (5 bases). This CDR3 region has 15 residues. V was clipped by 5 bases and J by 7 bases, with 17 bases between them. Germline assignment: CDR1 SEHNR and CDR2 FQNEAQ (reference sequence). DNA of the CDR3: TGTGCCAGCAGCCTATCAGCGGGGCTGGGTGAAAAACTGTTTTTT. Amino acids: CASSLSAGLGEKLFF.

This clone was counted between two and nine times. The rearrangement uses TRBV6-1 and TRBJ2-4; TRBD1 is a possible D gene (6 bases). Germline CDR1 and CDR2: MNHNS and SASEGT. V was cut by 1 base and J by 8 bases, with 18 bases left in between. There are 16 residues in the CDR3. The CDR3 nucleotides are TGTGCCAGCAGTGAAGTGGATGGCAGGGGCGCAGACATTCAGTACTTC. Protein sequence: CASSEVDGRGADIQYF.

The chain recombines TRBV18 with TRBJ2-2, with 7 bases identical to TRBD1. This CDR3 is 16 amino acids long. V lost 1 base and J lost 1; bases outside the gene matches: 3. Germline V gene sequence: CDR1 KGHSH, CDR2 LQKENI. The CDR3 loop reads CASSPQGAGNTGELFF. In nucleotides, the CDR3 is TGTGCCAGCTCACCACAGGGGGCAGGGAACACCGGGGAGCTGTTTTTT.

The rearrangement links TRBV6-2 or TRBV6-3 to TRBJ2-5, with D possibly matching TRBD1 (6 bases). Germline CDR1 is MNHEY and CDR2 is SVGEGT. The germline V and J ends were trimmed by 0 bases and 2 bases, with 16 bases remaining between them. This CDR3 has 17 amino acids. CDR3 nucleotide sequence: TGTGCCAGCAGTTACTCAAGCTCTACAGGGTTACAAGAGACCCAGTACTTC. As protein: CASSYSSSTGLQETQYF.

This rearrangement joins TRBV6-5 to TRBJ2-5; tentatively, D is TRBD2 (6 bases). Germline V gives CDR1 MNHEY, CDR2 SVGAGI. V was trimmed by 2 bases and J by 9 bases, leaving 13 bases between them. The CDR3 covers 13 residues. CDR3 DNA: TGTGCCAGCAGTTACGAGCAAGGAGGGGCCCAGTACTTC. This translates into CASSYEQGGAQYF.

The chain couples TRBV2 to TRBJ2-2, with 8 bases aligning to TRBD2. The CDR3 totals 16 residues. The trim removed 5 bases at V and 4 bases at J, leaving 9 bases unmatched. In germline, CDR1 is SNHLY, CDR2 FYNNEI. Here the CDR3 DNA reads TGTGCCAGCAGTTCCGGGACTAGACTAGGCACCGGGGAGCTGTTTTTT. This encodes CASSSGTRLGTGELFF.

The chain carries TRBV19 and TRBJ1-4, with 8 bases identical to TRBD1. Losses at the gene ends were 9 bases for V and 5 bases for J; bases not matched to a gene: 2. Germline V lookup: CDR1 LNHDA, CDR2 SQIVND (reference sequence). The CDR3 runs 12 residues. This chain's CDR3 is CASGDRNEKLFF. The CDR3 DNA sequence: TGTGCCAGCGGGGACAGGAATGAAAAACTGTTTTTT. Filled out from reference TRBV19 and TRBJ1-4, the complete variable domain reads DGGITQSPKYLFRKEGQNVTLSCEQNLNHDAMYWYRQDPGQGLRLIYYSQIVNDFQKGDIAEGYSVSREKKESFPLTVTSAQKNPTAFYLCASGDRNEKLFFGSGTQLSVL.

This CDR3 reads CAWSSGQVDYNEQFF. CDR3 coding DNA: TGTGCCTGGAGTTCCGGACAGGTGGACTACAATGAGCAGTTCTTC. The chain couples TRBV30 to TRBJ2-1; 7 nucleotides agree with TRBD1. This CDR3 has 15 amino acids. Unmatched junction bases numbered 7, after V lost 2 bases and J lost 3 bases. Germline CDR1 reads GTSNPN; CDR2 reads SVGIG (reference sequence).

This rearrangement joins TRBV7-2 to TRBJ1-2, with D possibly matching TRBD1 (5 bases). The V gene's germline CDR1 is SGHTA and CDR2 FQGNSA. V lost 2 bases, J lost 8 bases, and 9 bases lay in between. The CDR3 runs 12 residues. The CDR3 nucleotides read TGTGCCAGCAGCTTACAGGCAGGGGGCTACACCTTC. Encoded protein: CASSLQAGGYTF.

This clone has only one observation. The V call is TRBV30, the J call TRBJ1-2; TRBD1 matches at 7 bases. Per germline, CDR1 GTSNPN and CDR2 SVGIG (reference sequence). There are 15 residues in the CDR3. The V segment lost 4 bases and the J segment 2 bases; nucleotides outside the gene matches: 10. CDR3 protein: CAWTRGTVKNYGYTF. The CDR3 coding sequence is TGTGCCTGGACCCGCGGGACAGTGAAGAACTATGGCTACACCTTC.

This clone occurred a few times. This rearrangement joins TRBV5-1 to TRBJ2-7, with 9 bases identical to TRBD1. The V segment lost 5 bases and the J segment 0 bases; nucleotides outside the gene matches: 6. The CDR3 sequence is 15 residues long. From germline, CDR1 is SGHRS and CDR2 YFSETQ. DNA for the CDR3: TGCGCCAGCAGACCAACAGGGGGCCGCTCCTACGAGCAGTACTTC. It specifies CASRPTGGRSYEQYF.

The chain couples TRBV12-3 or TRBV12-4 to TRBJ2-3; 7 bases line up with TRBD2. There are 13 residues in the CDR3. Trimming removed 3 bases from V and 4 bases from J; junction bases left unmatched: 1. The CDR3 protein is CASSFRGADTQYF. In DNA form, the CDR3 reads TGTGCCAGCAGTTTCCGGGGGGCAGATACGCAGTATTTT.

The V call is TRBV25-1, the J call TRBJ2-7; D gene unclear. Germline V gives CDR1 MGHDK, CDR2 SYGVNS. CDR3 length: 11 amino acids. Trimming took 4 bases from V and 3 from J, leaving 4 bases between them. Here the CDR3 reads CASSGLYEQYF. CDR3 nucleotide sequence: TGTGCCAGCAGTGGACTCTACGAGCAGTACTTC.

The V gene is TRBV4-2, the J gene TRBJ2-2, with a tentative D call TRBD2 (7 bases). The CDR3 sequence is 18 residues long. Trimming removed 0 bases at V and 5 bases at J, with 19 bases between. The V gene's germline CDR1 is LGHNA and CDR2 YNFKEQ. The CDR3, as DNA: TGTGCCAGCAGCCAAGATAGAACCGGGGGGCGCATTACCGGGGAGCTGTTTTTT. This codes for CASSQDRTGGRITGELFF.

The chain carries TRBV11-3 and TRBJ2-7; a possible D gene is TRBD2 (5 bases). The CDR3 runs 14 residues. Germline loops: CDR1 SGHNT, CDR2 YENEEA. V gave up 5 bases and J gave up 5 bases, with 16 bases separating them. The CDR3 protein is CASSPTNTEDEQYF. In DNA form, the CDR3 reads TGTGCCAGCAGCCCTACTAATACGGAGGACGAGCAGTACTTC.

The sample holds one count of this clone. The chain carries TRBV29-1 and TRBJ2-5; 8 nucleotides agree with TRBD1. The CDR3 runs to 15 residues. The J segment lost 2 bases and the V segment lost 6 bases, leaving 11 bases of the junction unmatched. CDR1 and CDR2 (germline): SQVTM, ANQGSEA. CDR3: CSVLPRTGRQETQYF. The CDR3 DNA is TGCAGCGTCCTACCCAGGACAGGGCGGCAAGAGACCCAGTACTTC.

This clone was observed many times. In DNA form, the CDR3 reads TGTGCCTGGGGACAGGGAACCCACGAGCAGTACTTC. Residues: CAWGQGTHEQYF. The chain joins TRBV30 to TRBJ2-7; 8 bases agree with TRBD1. CDR1 and CDR2 from the germline V gene are GTSNPN and SVGIG (reference sequence). CDR3 size: 12 residues. With 5 bases clipped from V and 5 bases from J, the junction kept 5 bases outside the gene matches.

This sequence joins TRBV28 and TRBJ1-6, with TRBD1 as a possible D gene (6 bases). Deletions cut 8 bases from V and 7 bases from J, with 12 bases between. The CDR3 is 13 amino acids. Germline V gives CDR1 MDHEN, CDR2 SYDVKM. This CDR3 reads CASLGQKNSPLHF. The CDR3 bases are TGTGCCAGCTTAGGACAGAAGAATTCACCCCTCCACTTT.

In nucleotides, the CDR3 is TGTGCCTGGACCAGGGGGGCCGTCAATGAGCAGTTCTTC. This gives the protein CAWTRGAVNEQFF. V usage is TRBV30 and J usage is TRBJ2-1, with D possibly TRBD1 on 7 matching bases. CDR1 and CDR2 from the germline V gene are GTSNPN and SVGIG (reference sequence). CDR3 length equals 13 residues. The V end lost 4 bases, the J end lost 6 bases, and 13 bases lay between the germline ends.

CDR3 region: CASSQDQAGGNSPLHF. CDR3 in DNA: TGTGCCAGCAGCCAAGATCAAGCAGGAGGGAATTCACCCCTCCACTTT. The chain links TRBV4-2 to TRBJ1-6; no clear D. This CDR3 is 16 amino acids long. Germline CDR1 LGHNA, CDR2 YNFKEQ. V lost 0 bases, J lost 7 bases, and 13 bases lay in between.

The chain combines TRBV18 with TRBJ2-5; 7 positions agree with TRBD1. Germline V gene data show CDR1 as KGHSH and CDR2 as LQKENI. CDR3 size: 16 residues. The V segment lost 6 bases and the J segment 4 bases; nucleotides outside the gene matches: 14. The CDR3 sequence is CASSTGFSGQRETQYF. The CDR3 nucleotides are TGTGCCAGCTCTACCGGATTCTCGGGACAGAGAGAGACCCAGTACTTC.

The chain uses TRBV18 and TRBJ2-5; D remains unclear. The CDR3 has 13 amino acids. Germline-derived CDR1 and CDR2 are KGHSH and LQKENI. V shed 0 bases and J shed 10 bases, with 12 bases lying between them. The CDR3 nucleotides read TGTGCCAGCTCACCACCAGCTCCCTCGGTCCAGTACTTC. Translated, it gives CASSPPAPSVQYF.

The genes are TRBV29-1 and TRBJ2-5; D not certain. The CDR3 extends over 11 amino acids. Between the trimmed V and J ends, which lost 3 bases and 5 bases, there was a span of 7 bases. The germline V gene has CDR1 SQVTM and CDR2 ANQGSEA. The CDR3 region has the DNA TGCAGCGTTGACAGTAGCGAGACCCAGTACTTC. It encodes CSVDSSETQYF.

The chain carries TRBV4-2 and TRBJ2-5; 9 nucleotides match TRBD2. The junction had 0 bases not matched to a gene; V was cut back by 0 bases and J by 1 base. The germline V gene encodes CDR1 LGHNA and CDR2 YNFKEQ. This CDR3 spans 15 amino acids. The CDR3: CASSQEREGQETQYF. The CDR3 DNA is TGTGCCAGCAGCCAAGAGCGGGAGGGCCAAGAGACCCAGTACTTC.

V is TRBV9 and J is TRBJ2-5; unclear D gene. The germline CDR1 and CDR2 sequences are SGDLS and YYNGEE. V was cut by 8 bases and J by 1 base, with 18 bases left in between. The CDR3 spans 15 residues. The CDR3 reads CARRRGAPLQETQYF. The CDR3 DNA sequence: TGTGCCAGGAGGCGTGGCGCGCCCCTCCAAGAGACCCAGTACTTC.

This chain uses TRBV6-5 with TRBJ2-5, with D possibly TRBD2 on 5 matching bases. Germline CDR1 MNHEY, CDR2 SVGAGI. The V end was cut by 6 bases, the J end by 1 base, with 12 bases between. The CDR3 is 14 amino acids. The CDR3 sequence: CASSLEAVQETQYF. DNA for the CDR3: TGTGCCAGCAGCCTGGAGGCAGTCCAAGAGACCCAGTACTTC.

V gene TRBV12-5 combines with J gene TRBJ2-7; 9 bases are a match to TRBD1. The CDR3 covers 19 residues. The trim removed 1 base at V and 1 base at J, leaving 14 bases unmatched. The germline gives CDR1 LGHNT, CDR2 FRNRAP. The CDR3: CASGLAPILWDRESYEQYF. Here the CDR3 DNA reads TGTGCTAGTGGTTTGGCACCTATCCTCTGGGACAGGGAGTCCTACGAGCAGTACTTC.

V is TRBV18 and J is TRBJ1-4; 8 bases line up with TRBD1. Gene TRBJ2-2 matches the end of the DNA better, so the J call may be wrong. CDR1 KGHSH and CDR2 LQKENI come from the germline V gene. The length of the CDR3 is 15 residues. The CDR3 bases are TGTGCCAGCTCACCCTCAGGACAGGGATCCTGGGAGCTGTTTTTT. Amino acids: CASSPSGQGSWELFF.

The chain combines TRBV7-8 with TRBJ2-7; 7 bases are shared with TRBD1. V was clipped by 3 bases and J by 1 base; unmatched bases: 3. There are 14 residues in the CDR3. CDR1 SGHVS and CDR2 FQNEAQ come from the germline V gene. The CDR3 sequence: CASSLTGLSYEQYF. CDR3 in DNA: TGTGCCAGCAGCTTGACAGGGCTATCCTACGAGCAGTACTTC.